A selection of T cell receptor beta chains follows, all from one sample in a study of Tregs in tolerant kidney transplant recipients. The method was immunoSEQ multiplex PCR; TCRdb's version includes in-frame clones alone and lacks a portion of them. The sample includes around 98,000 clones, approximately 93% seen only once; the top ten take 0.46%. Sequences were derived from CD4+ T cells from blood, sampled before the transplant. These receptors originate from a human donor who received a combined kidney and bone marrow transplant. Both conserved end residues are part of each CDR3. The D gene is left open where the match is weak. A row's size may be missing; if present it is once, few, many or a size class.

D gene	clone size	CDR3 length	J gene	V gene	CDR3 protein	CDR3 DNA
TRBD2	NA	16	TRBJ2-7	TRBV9	CASSVAGGSSVREQYF	TGTGCCAGCAGCGTAGCAGGCGGGAGCTCGGTGAGAGAGCAGTACTTC
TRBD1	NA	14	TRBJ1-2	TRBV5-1	CASSVTGVDYGYTF	TGCGCCAGCAGCGTAACAGGGGTTGACTATGGCTACACCTTC
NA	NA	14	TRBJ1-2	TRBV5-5	CASSLAGRRDGYTF	TGTGCCAGCAGCTTGGCAGGGAGGAGGGATGGCTACACCTTC
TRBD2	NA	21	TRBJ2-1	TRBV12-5	CASGLVLKTPPSSGFYNEQFF	TGTGCTAGTGGTTTGGTCCTCAAAACCCCTCCATCTAGCGGGTTCTACAATGAGCAGTTCTTC
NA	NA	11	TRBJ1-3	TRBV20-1	CSASAANTIYF	TGCAGTGCCAGCGCTGCAAACACCATATATTTT
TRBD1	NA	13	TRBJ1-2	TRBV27	CASRDRENYGYTF	TGTGCCAGTCGGGACAGGGAGAACTATGGCTACACCTTC
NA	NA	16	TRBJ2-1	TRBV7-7	CASSPPREGGYNEQFF	TGTGCCAGCAGCCCCCCGAGGGAGGGGGGTTACAATGAGCAGTTCTTC
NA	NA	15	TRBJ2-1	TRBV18	CASSPLGLAYNEQFF	TGTGCCAGCTCACCCCTAGGACTCGCCTACAATGAGCAGTTCTTC
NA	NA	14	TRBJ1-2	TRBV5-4	CASSLDLGAYGYTF	TGTGCCAGCAGCTTGGATTTAGGAGCCTATGGCTACACCTTC
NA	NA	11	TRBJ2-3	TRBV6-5	CASSYPPPQYF	TGTGCCAGCAGTTACCCTCCTCCGCAGTATTTT
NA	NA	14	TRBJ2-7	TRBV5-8	CASSYRWASYEQYF	TGTGCCAGCAGCTACCGTTGGGCGTCCTACGAGCAGTACTTC
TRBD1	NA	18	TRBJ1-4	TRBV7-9	CASSLDRTGGAGNEKLFF	TGTGCCAGCAGCTTAGACCGCACAGGGGGCGCGGGTAATGAAAAACTGTTTTTT
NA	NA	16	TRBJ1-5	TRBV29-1	CSVTPWGTYSNQPQHF	TGCAGCGTTACCCCCTGGGGCACTTATAGCAATCAGCCCCAGCATTTT
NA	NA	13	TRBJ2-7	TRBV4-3	CASSQDRGYEQYF	TGCGCCAGCAGCCAAGATCGGGGGTACGAGCAGTACTTC
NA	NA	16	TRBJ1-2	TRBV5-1	CASSLAGVTGDYGYTF	TGCGCCAGCAGCTTGGCCGGAGTGACAGGAGACTATGGCTACACCTTC
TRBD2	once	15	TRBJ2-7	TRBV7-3	CASSLGLAGLNEQYF	TGTGCCAGCAGCTTAGGACTAGCGGGATTGAACGAGCAGTACTTC
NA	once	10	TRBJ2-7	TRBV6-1	CASSDRGAYF	TGTGCCAGCAGTGACCGGGGGGCCTACTTC
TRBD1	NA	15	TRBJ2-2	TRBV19	CASSIRTGPTGELFF	TGTGCCAGTAGTATAAGGACAGGGCCCACCGGGGAGCTGTTTTTT
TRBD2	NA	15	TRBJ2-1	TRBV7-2	CASSPWREGTNEQFF	TGTGCCAGCAGCCCTTGGCGGGAGGGGACCAATGAGCAGTTCTTC
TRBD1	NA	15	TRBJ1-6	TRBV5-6	CASSLGKTGGSPLHF	TGTGCCAGCAGCTTGGGGAAGACAGGGGGCTCACCCCTCCACTTT
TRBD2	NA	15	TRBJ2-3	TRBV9	CASSVGLAGTDTQYF	TGTGCCAGCAGCGTGGGGCTAGCGGGTACAGATACGCAGTATTTT
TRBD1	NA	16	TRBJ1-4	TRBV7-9	CASSLATGSVGEKLFF	TGTGCCAGCAGCTTAGCGACAGGGTCGGTTGGTGAAAAACTGTTTTTT
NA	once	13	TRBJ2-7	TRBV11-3	CASSLGTATEQYF	TGTGCCAGCAGCTTAGGGACAGCTACCGAGCAGTACTTC
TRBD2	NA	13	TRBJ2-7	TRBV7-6	CASRGTGGGEQYF	TGTGCCAGCAGGGGGACGGGAGGGGGGGAGCAGTACTTC
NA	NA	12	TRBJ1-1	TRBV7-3	CASSSSGTEAFF	TGTGCCAGCAGCTCCTCGGGGACTGAAGCTTTCTTT
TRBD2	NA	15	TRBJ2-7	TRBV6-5	CASSYSRREVYEQYF	TGTGCCAGCAGTTACTCGAGGCGGGAGGTCTACGAGCAGTACTTC
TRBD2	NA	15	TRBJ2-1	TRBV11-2	CASSLAGGPYFLQFF	TGTGCCAGCAGCCTAGCGGGGGGGCCATACTTCCTTCAGTTCTTC
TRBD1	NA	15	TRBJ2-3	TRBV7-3	CASSRRDRGADTQYF	TGTGCCAGCAGCCGACGGGACAGGGGGGCAGATACGCAGTATTTT
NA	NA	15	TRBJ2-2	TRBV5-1	CASSWSAGNTGELFF	TGCGCCAGCAGCTGGTCGGCGGGGAACACCGGGGAGCTGTTTTTT
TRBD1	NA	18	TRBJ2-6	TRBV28	CASSLLGQGMDGANVLTF	TGTGCCAGCAGTTTATTGGGACAGGGCATGGATGGGGCCAACGTCCTGACTTTC
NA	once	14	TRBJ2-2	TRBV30	CAWSTGEDTGELFF	TGTGCCTGGAGTACAGGGGAGGACACCGGGGAGCTGTTTTTT
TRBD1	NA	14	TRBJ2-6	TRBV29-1	CSVEGGRGANVLTF	TGCAGCGTCGAAGGGGGCCGTGGGGCCAACGTCCTGACTTTC
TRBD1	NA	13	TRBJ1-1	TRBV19	CASSPLRGHGAFF	TGTGCCAGTAGTCCCCTGAGGGGGCACGGGGCTTTCTTT
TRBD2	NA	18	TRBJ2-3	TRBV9	CASSVGFSGRGVADTQYF	TGTGCCAGCAGCGTAGGGTTTAGCGGGAGGGGTGTGGCAGATACGCAGTATTTT
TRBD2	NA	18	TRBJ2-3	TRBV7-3	CASSLTHPSGGAMDTQYF	TGTGCCAGCAGCTTAACGCACCCTAGCGGGGGGGCGATGGATACGCAGTATTTT
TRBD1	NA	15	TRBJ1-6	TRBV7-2	CASSPGTAYNSPLHF	TGTGCCAGCAGCCCCGGGACAGCCTACAATTCACCCCTCCACTTT
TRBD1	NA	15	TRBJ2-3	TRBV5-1	CASSRGTGTTDTQYF	TGCGCCAGCAGCCGAGGGACAGGTACTACAGATACGCAGTATTTT
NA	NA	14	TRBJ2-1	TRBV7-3	CASSLLTSSLEQFF	TGTGCCAGCAGCTTATTAACTAGTTCCCTTGAGCAGTTCTTC
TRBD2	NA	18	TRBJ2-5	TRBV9	CASSVAISGTSGEETQYF	TGTGCCAGCAGCGTAGCGATTTCGGGGACTAGCGGCGAAGAGACCCAGTACTTC
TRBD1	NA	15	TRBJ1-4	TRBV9	CASSPGTGSGEKLFF	TGTGCCAGCAGCCCAGGGACAGGGAGCGGTGAAAAACTGTTTTTT
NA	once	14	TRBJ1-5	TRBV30	CAWDPTEQNQPQHF	TGTGCCTGGGACCCAACAGAGCAAAATCAGCCCCAGCATTTT
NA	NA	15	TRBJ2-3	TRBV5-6	CASSLEAGSTDTQYF	TGTGCCAGCAGCTTGGAGGCGGGAAGCACAGATACGCAGTATTTT
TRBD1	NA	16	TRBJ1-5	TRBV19	CASSIYRGHSNQPQHF	TGTGCCAGTAGTATCTACAGGGGGCACAGCAATCAGCCCCAGCATTTT
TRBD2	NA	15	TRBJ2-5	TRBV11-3	CASSKGTSGRETQYF	TGTGCCAGCAGCAAGGGGACTAGCGGGAGAGAGACCCAGTACTTC
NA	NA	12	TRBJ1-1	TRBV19	CASSIKGAEAFF	TGTGCCAGTAGTATCAAGGGGGCTGAAGCTTTCTTT
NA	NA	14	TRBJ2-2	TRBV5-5	CASSSRRVNGELFF	TGTGCCAGCAGCTCCCGGCGGGTAAACGGGGAGCTGTTTTTT
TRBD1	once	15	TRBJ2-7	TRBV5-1	CASSSGTGASYEQYF	TGCGCCAGCAGCTCTGGGACAGGGGCCTCCTACGAGCAGTACTTC
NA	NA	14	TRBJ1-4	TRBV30	CAWSTGTINEKLFF	TGTGCCTGGAGTACAGGGACCATCAATGAAAAACTGTTTTTT
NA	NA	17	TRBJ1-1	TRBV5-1	CASSLRRQGLMNTEAFF	TGCGCCAGCAGCTTGCGTCGGCAGGGTCTCATGAACACTGAAGCTTTCTTT
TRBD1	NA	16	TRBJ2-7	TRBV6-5	CASSWSDRVDSYEQYF	TGTGCCAGCAGTTGGTCGGACAGGGTGGACTCCTACGAGCAGTACTTC
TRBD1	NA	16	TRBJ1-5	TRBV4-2	CASSQVGTESNQPQHF	TGTGCCAGCAGCCAAGTGGGGACAGAAAGCAATCAGCCCCAGCATTTT